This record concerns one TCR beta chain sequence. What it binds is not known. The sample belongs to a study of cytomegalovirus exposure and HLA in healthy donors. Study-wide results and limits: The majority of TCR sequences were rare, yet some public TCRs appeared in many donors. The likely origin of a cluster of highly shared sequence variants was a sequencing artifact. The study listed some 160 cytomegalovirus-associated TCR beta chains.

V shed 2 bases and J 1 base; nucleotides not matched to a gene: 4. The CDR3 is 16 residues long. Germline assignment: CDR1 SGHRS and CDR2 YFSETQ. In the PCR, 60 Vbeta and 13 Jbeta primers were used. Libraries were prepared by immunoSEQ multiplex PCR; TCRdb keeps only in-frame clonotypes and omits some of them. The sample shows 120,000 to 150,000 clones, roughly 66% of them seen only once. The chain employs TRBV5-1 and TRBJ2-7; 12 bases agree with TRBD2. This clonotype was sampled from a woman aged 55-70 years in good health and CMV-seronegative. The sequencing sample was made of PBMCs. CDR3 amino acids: CASSFSTSGSSYEQYF. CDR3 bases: TGCGCCAGCAGCTTTTCGACTAGCGGGAGTTCCTACGAGCAGTACTTC.